This TCR beta chain was profiled in a study of blood T cells in healthy people across ages. Study background: Capturing about one barcoded beta molecule per two T cells was achieved by template switching.

Using a J-beta primer mix together with a sample-barcoded 5' primer, a second PCR was run for 7 to 11 cycles. TCRdb independently ran MiXCR on the 5' RACE reads; one entry per CDR3 protein. This table holds about 800,000 distinct CDR3 sequences, 20% to 25% found once. Germline CDR1 reads MNHEY; CDR2 reads SMNVEV (reference sequence). The CDR3 loop spans 12 amino acids. V was clipped by 0 bases and J by 8 bases, with 7 bases between them. These data also formed part of another study, on T cells of mothers and their children. That investigation notes: Material was donated by three healthy Caucasian mothers and their six children.

Sequenced material: blood. The chain uses TRBV27 and TRBJ1-1, with D tentatively TRBD1 (6 bases). This TCR came from a boy aged 5-17 years in good health. This chain's CDR3 is CASSLSQGEAFF. As DNA, the CDR3 is TGTGCCAGCAGTTTATCACAGGGAGAAGCTTTCTTT.